The 20 T cell receptor beta chains below come from one sample, sequenced in a study of read filtering for tumor transcriptome and immune sequencing. The library was built from about 400 ng RNA with molecular barcoded adaptors for alpha/delta and beta/gamma chains. TCRdb used MiXCR to reprocess the reads, holding one entry per CDR3 protein. The sample holds around 41,000 distinct CDR3 sequences, around 13% seen once. Sequenced: a population of CD138-negative cells sorted from bone marrow. The receptor source for this set is a donor aged 40 or older with multiple myeloma.

This clonotype was counted ten times or more. The chain's CDR3 is CASSPRLAGGITGELFF. The CDR3, as DNA: TGTGCCAGCAGCCCCCGACTAGCGGGGGGTATCACCGGGGAGCTGTTTTTT. The genes are TRBV11-2 and TRBJ2-2; 13 bases align to TRBD2. The V segment lost 5 bases and the J segment 4 bases; nucleotides outside the gene matches: 7. CDR1 is SGHAT and CDR2 is FQNNGV in the germline V gene. The CDR3 length is 17 residues. Based on the CDR3 plus reference TRBV11-2 and TRBJ2-2, the full variable domain is EAGVAQSPRYKIIEKRQSVAFWCNPISGHATLYWYQQILGQGPKLLIQFQNNGVVDDSQLPKDRFSAERLKGVDSTLKIQPAKLEDSAVYLCASSPRLAGGITGELFFGEGSRLTVL.

This chain uses TRBV7-9 with TRBJ1-6; D unclear. The CDR3 sequence is 13 residues long. Germline CDR1 SEHNR, CDR2 FQNEAQ (reference sequence). Trimming shortened V by 7 bases and J by 5 bases, and 9 bases separated the two germline ends. The CDR3 is CASTSQDNSPLHF. CDR3 in DNA: TGTGCCAGCACCTCTCAAGATAATTCACCCCTCCACTTT.

This clonotype occurred a few times. V and J are TRBV12-3 or TRBV12-4 and TRBJ1-1; 8 bases line up with TRBD1. This CDR3 has 14 residues. V shed 6 bases and J 6 bases; nucleotides not matched to a gene: 9. In DNA form, the CDR3 reads TGTGCCAGCAGCCCAGGGGGCAAGGTAGCTGAAGCTTTCTTT. Translation: CASSPGGKVAEAFF.

This clonotype was found many times. J is TRBJ1-4 and V is TRBV4-3; D is undetermined. Germline CDR1 reads LGHNA; CDR2 reads YSLEER. The CDR3 extends over 16 amino acids. Trimming shortened V by 1 base and J by 3 bases, and 12 bases separated the two germline ends. CDR3 residues: CASSQGDLHANEKLFF. The CDR3 bases are TGCGCCAGCAGCCAAGGAGACCTCCACGCTAATGAAAAACTGTTTTTT.

This clonotype was seen repeatedly, ten times or more. V usage is TRBV20-1 and J usage is TRBJ2-1, with a tentative D call TRBD2 (7 bases). Germline V CDR1 and CDR2: DFQATT, SNEGSKA (reference sequence). The CDR3 loop spans 17 amino acids. V gave up 3 bases and J gave up 0 bases, with 18 bases separating them. The CDR3 region has the DNA TGCAGTGCTAGGAGGGTCAGAAGGGGGGGCTCCTACAATGAGCAGTTCTTC. Translating gives CSARRVRRGGSYNEQFF.

The table lists this clonotype with a few counts. A much larger clone lies one base from this, so it may be a read error. V usage is TRBV7-3 and J usage is TRBJ2-1, with no clear D. Germline V gives CDR1 SGHTA, CDR2 FQGTGA. This CDR3 spans 13 amino acids. CDR3 region: CASSLRGYIEQFF. The CDR3 nucleotides read TGTGCCAGCAGCTTAAGGGGATACATTGAGCAGTTCTTC. The variable domain in full, with the rest retrieved from reference TRBV7-3 and TRBJ2-1, is GAGVSQTPSNKVTEKGKYVELRCDPISGHTALYWYRQSLGQGPEFLIYFQGTGAADDSGLPNDRFFAVRPEGSVSTLKIQRTERGDSAVYLCASSLRGYIEQFFGPGTRLTVL.

This clonotype came up many times. J is TRBJ2-5 and V is TRBV7-9; tentative D call: TRBD2 (5 bases). Trimming stripped 6 bases from V and 3 bases from J, with 20 bases between. Germline CDR1 and CDR2: SEHNR and FQNEAQ (reference sequence). The CDR3 is made up of 16 amino acids. In DNA form, the CDR3 reads TGTGCCAGCAGTTTGGCCCCGGGATTCCCTAAAGAGACCCAGTACTTC. Translated: CASSLAPGFPKETQYF.

This clonotype was counted ten times or more. This chain uses TRBV18 with TRBJ2-2, with D uncertain. CDR1 KGHSH and CDR2 LQKENI come from the germline V gene. The CDR3 loop spans 12 amino acids. Trimming pared 3 bases from V and 1 base from J, leaving 0 bases between. DNA of the CDR3: TGTGCCAGCTCACCGAACACCGGGGAGCTGTTTTTT. This codes for CASSPNTGELFF.

The chain links TRBV7-2 to TRBJ2-2, with D possibly being TRBD2 (6 bases). Germline V CDR1 and CDR2: SGHTA, FQGNSA. The CDR3 extends over 15 amino acids. V lost 5 bases and J 2 bases, leaving 12 bases between the germline ends. CDR3 region: CASSPIAGNTGELFF. The CDR3 DNA reads as TGTGCCAGCAGCCCGATCGCGGGAAACACCGGGGAGCTGTTTTTT.

V and J are TRBV5-4 and TRBJ2-5; 7 bases agree with TRBD2. The junction had 4 bases not matched to a gene; V was cut back by 4 bases and J by 1 base. Germline V gives CDR1 SGHNT, CDR2 YYREEE (reference sequence). The CDR3 consists of 14 residues. The CDR3 bases are TGTGCCAGCAGCCCGGGACTACTCCAAGAGACCCAGTACTTC. Protein sequence: CASSPGLLQETQYF.

This clonotype was seen repeatedly, ten times or more. The chain couples TRBV20-1 to TRBJ1-5, with a weak D call TRBD1 (6 bases). With 5 bases removed from V and 6 bases from J, the gap between germline ends came to 14 bases. The CDR3 spans 13 residues. Germline V lookup: CDR1 DFQATT, CDR2 SNEGSKA (reference sequence). The CDR3 sequence: CSAFGGLGQPQHF. CDR3 in DNA: TGCAGTGCTTTCGGGGGGCTAGGTCAGCCCCAGCATTTT.

The sample holds many counts of this clonotype. The chain couples TRBV7-9 to TRBJ2-1; 11 nucleotides align to TRBD2. V was clipped by 1 base and J by 2 bases; unmatched bases: 4. In germline, CDR1 is SEHNR, CDR2 FQNEAQ (reference sequence). The CDR3 runs to 17 residues. The CDR3 region has the DNA TGTGCCAGCAGCTTAGGGAGTAGCGGGGGGGCCTACAATGAGCAGTTCTTC. Translation: CASSLGSSGGAYNEQFF.

Judged by abundance, this clonotype is medium-sized. The J gene is TRBJ2-1, the V gene TRBV4-3; tentative D call: TRBD1 (5 bases). Trimming shortened V by 4 bases and J by 4 bases, and 11 bases separated the two germline ends. This CDR3 is 14 amino acids long. Germline V gene data show CDR1 as LGHNA and CDR2 as YSLEER. The CDR3 nucleotides are TGCGCCAGCAGCCCCCGACAGCCTTACAATGAGCAGTTCTTC. This codes for CASSPRQPYNEQFF.

Relative to its sample, this clonotype is medium-sized. The chain carries TRBV29-1 and TRBJ2-5, with TRBD1 matching 8 bases. Germline values: CDR1 SQVTM, CDR2 ANQGSEA. CDR3 size: 16 residues. Trimming at V came to 4 bases and at J to 2 bases, leaving 12 bases not matched to a gene. DNA for the CDR3: TGCAGCGTTGTATCTGGGCAGGGGGCGAATCAAGAGACCCAGTACTTC. Translation: CSVVSGQGANQETQYF.

With respect to this clonotype: Since no conserved phenylalanine or tryptophan closes the CDR3, a read error is the likely cause. The chain has TRBV7-2 and TRBJ2-5; possible D gene TRBD1, 5 bases. V gave up 6 bases and J gave up 4 bases, with 15 bases separating them. The germline V gene encodes CDR1 SGHTA and CDR2 FQGNSA. CDR3 length equals 14 residues. CDR3 sequence: CASRLNQGLETQYS. As DNA, the CDR3 is TGTGCCAGCAGATTAAATCAGGGTTTAGAGACCCAGTACTCC.

CDR3 nucleotides: TGTGCCAGCAGAAGTCTAGGTATCTTTGGGACCCAGTACTTC. This sequence encodes CASRSLGIFGTQYF. J is TRBJ2-5 and V is TRBV6-5; no definite D call. V was shortened by 6 bases and J by 7 bases, with 18 bases between the two germline ends. CDR1 is MNHEY and CDR2 is SVGAGI in the germline V gene. CDR3 size: 14 residues.

This clonotype was counted many times. The gene calls are TRBV28 and TRBJ1-1, with unresolved D. The CDR3 runs 12 residues. Trimming took off 2 bases at V and 4 bases at J, with 5 bases between the two ends. In germline, CDR1 is MDHEN, CDR2 SYDVKM. Here the CDR3 reads CASSLRGTEAFF. CDR3 coding DNA: TGTGCCAGCAGTTTACGAGGCACTGAAGCTTTCTTT.

About this clonotype: This sequence is one base from a far larger clone and is likely a read error. This sequence joins TRBV5-6 and TRBJ1-6, with no clear D. The J call could be wrong; TRBJ1-1 is a better fit for the DNA end. Germline CDR1 SGHDT, CDR2 YYEEEE. The CDR3 is 12 amino acids. The CDR3 bases are TGTGCCAGCAGCTTGCTACAGCTTGGAGCTTTCTTT. This sequence encodes CASSLLQLGAFF.

This clonotype was recorded many times. The V gene is TRBV2, the J gene TRBJ1-5, with D unclear. Between the trimmed V and J ends, which lost 0 bases and 9 bases, there was a span of 9 bases. This CDR3 region has 13 residues. Germline V gene sequence: CDR1 SNHLY, CDR2 FYNNEI. The CDR3, as DNA: TGTGCCAGCAGTGAAGCGCTTCACGGGCCCCAGCATTTT. Its protein is CASSEALHGPQHF.

This clonotype was seen ten or more times. The chain recombines TRBV29-1 with TRBJ2-5; 7 nucleotides align to TRBD1. Germline V lookup: CDR1 SQVTM, CDR2 ANQGSEA. This CDR3 region has 14 residues. The J segment lost 7 bases and the V segment lost 5 bases, leaving 13 bases of the junction unmatched. This chain's CDR3 is CSVRGETGTSTQYF. The CDR3 DNA reads as TGCAGCGTTCGAGGGGAGACAGGGACGTCGACCCAGTACTTC.